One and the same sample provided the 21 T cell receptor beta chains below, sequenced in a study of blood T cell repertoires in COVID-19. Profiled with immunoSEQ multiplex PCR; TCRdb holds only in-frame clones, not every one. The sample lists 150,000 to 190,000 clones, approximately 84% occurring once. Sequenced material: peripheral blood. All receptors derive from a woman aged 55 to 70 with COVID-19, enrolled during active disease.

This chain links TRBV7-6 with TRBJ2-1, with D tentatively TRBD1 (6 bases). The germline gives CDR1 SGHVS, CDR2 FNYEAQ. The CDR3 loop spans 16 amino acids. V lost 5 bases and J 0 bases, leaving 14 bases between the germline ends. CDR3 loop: CASSRDTPSSYNEQFF. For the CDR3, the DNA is TGTGCCAGCAGCAGGGACACTCCGAGCTCCTACAATGAGCAGTTCTTC. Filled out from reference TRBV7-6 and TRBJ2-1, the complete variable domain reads GAGVSQSPRYKVTKRGQDVALRCDPISGHVSLYWYRQALGQGPEFLTYFNYEAQQDKSGLPNDRFSAERPEGSISTLTIQRTEQRDSAMYRCASSRDTPSSYNEQFFGPGTRLTVL.

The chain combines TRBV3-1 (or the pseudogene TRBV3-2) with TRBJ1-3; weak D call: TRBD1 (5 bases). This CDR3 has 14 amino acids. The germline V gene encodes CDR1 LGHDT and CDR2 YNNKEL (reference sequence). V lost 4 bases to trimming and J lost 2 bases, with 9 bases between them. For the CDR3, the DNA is TGTGCCAGCAGCCCGGGGGGTCCTGGAAACACCATATATTTT. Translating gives CASSPGGPGNTIYF.

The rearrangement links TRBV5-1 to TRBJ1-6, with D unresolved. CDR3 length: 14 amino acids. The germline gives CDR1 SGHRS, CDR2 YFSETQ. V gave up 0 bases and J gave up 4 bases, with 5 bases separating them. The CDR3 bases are TGCGCCAGCAGCTTGGAAGCTTATAATTCACCCCTCCACTTT. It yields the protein CASSLEAYNSPLHF. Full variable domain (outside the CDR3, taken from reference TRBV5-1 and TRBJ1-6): KAGVTQTPRYLIKTRGQQVTLSCSPISGHRSVSWYQQTPGQGLQFLFEYFSETQRNKGNFPGRFSGRQFSNSRSEMNVSTLELGDSALYLCASSLEAYNSPLHFGNGTRLTVT.

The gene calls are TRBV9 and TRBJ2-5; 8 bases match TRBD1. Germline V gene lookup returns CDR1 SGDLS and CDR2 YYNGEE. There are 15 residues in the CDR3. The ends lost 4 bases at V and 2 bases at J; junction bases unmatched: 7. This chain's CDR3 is CASSLDGTGQETQYF. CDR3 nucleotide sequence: TGTGCCAGCAGCCTAGACGGGACAGGACAAGAGACCCAGTACTTC.

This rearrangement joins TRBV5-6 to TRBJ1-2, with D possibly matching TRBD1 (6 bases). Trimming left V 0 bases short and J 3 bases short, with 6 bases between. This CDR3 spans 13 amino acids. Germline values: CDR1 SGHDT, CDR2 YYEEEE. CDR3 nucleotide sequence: TGTGCCAGCAGCTTGGACAGGGACTATGGCTACACCTTC. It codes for CASSLDRDYGYTF. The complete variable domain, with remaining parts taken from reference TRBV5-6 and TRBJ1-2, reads DAGVTQSPTHLIKTRGQQVTLRCSPKSGHDTVSWYQQALGQGPQFIFQYYEEEERQRGNFPDRFSGHQFPNYSSELNVNALLLGDSALYLCASSLDRDYGYTFGSGTRLTVV.

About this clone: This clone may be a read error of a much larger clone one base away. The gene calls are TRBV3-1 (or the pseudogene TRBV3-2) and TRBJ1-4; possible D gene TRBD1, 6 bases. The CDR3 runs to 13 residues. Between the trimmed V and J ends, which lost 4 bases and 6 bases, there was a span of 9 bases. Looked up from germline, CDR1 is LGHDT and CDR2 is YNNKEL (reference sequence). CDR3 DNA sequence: TGTGCCAGCAGCCGGAACAGGGATGAAAAACTGTTTTTT. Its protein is CASSRNRDEKLFF.

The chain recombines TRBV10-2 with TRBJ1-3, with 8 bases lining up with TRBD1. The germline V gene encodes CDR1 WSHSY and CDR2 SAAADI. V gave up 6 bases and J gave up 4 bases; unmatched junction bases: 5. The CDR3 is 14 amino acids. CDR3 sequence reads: CASRAGGAGNTIYF. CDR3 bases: TGCGCCAGCAGGGCAGGGGGCGCGGGAAACACCATATATTTT.

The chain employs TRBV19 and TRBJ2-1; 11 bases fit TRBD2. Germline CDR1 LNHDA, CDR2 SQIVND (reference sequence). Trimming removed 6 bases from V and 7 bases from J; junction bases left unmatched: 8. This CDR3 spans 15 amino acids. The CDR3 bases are TGTGCCAGTAGCCTAGCGGGGGGCTGGAGGAATGAGCAGTTCTTC. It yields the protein CASSLAGGWRNEQFF.

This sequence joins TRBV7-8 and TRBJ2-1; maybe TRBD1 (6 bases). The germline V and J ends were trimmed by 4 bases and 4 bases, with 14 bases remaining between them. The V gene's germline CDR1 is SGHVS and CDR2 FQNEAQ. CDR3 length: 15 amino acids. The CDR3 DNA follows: TGTGCCAGCAGCTCGCAGGGGCTATTTTACAATGAGCAGTTCTTC. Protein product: CASSSQGLFYNEQFF.

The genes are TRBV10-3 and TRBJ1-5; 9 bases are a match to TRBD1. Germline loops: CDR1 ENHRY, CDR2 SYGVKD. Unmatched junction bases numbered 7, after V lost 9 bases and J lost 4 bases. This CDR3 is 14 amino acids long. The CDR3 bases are TGTGCCATTTCCCGGGACAGGGATAATCAGCCCCAGCATTTT. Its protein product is CAISRDRDNQPQHF.

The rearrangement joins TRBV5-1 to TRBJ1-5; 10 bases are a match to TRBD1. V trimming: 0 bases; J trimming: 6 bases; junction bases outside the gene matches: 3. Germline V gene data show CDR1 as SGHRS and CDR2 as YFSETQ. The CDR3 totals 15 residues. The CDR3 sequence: CASSLAGTGVQPQHF. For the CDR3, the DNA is TGCGCCAGCAGCTTGGCCGGGACAGGGGTTCAGCCCCAGCATTTT.

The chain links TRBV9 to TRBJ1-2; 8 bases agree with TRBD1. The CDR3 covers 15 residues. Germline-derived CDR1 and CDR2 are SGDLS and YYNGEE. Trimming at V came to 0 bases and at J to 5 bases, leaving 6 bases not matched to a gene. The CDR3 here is CASSVAGGGGYGYTF. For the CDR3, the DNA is TGTGCCAGCAGCGTAGCAGGGGGCGGCGGGTATGGCTACACCTTC. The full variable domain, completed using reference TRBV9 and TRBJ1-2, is DSGVTQTPKHLITATGQRVTLRCSPRSGDLSVYWYQQSLDQGLQFLIQYYNGEERAKGNILERFSAQQFPDLHSELNLSSLELGDSALYFCASSVAGGGGYGYTFGSGTRLTVV.

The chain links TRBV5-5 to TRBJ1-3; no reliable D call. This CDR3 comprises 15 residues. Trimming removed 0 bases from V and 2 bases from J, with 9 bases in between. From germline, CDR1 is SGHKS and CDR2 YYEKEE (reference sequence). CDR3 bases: TGTGCCAGCAGCTTGGGTCCAGGAACTGGAAACACCATATATTTT. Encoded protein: CASSLGPGTGNTIYF.

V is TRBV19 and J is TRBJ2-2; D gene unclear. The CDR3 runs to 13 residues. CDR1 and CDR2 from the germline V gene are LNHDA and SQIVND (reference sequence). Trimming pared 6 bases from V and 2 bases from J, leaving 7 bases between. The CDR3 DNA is TGTGCCAGTAGCACGAGAAACACCGGGGAGCTGTTTTTT. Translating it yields CASSTRNTGELFF. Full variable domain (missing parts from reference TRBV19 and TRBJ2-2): DGGITQSPKYLFRKEGQNVTLSCEQNLNHDAMYWYRQDPGQGLRLIYYSQIVNDFQKGDIAEGYSVSREKKESFPLTVTSAQKNPTAFYLCASSTRNTGELFFGEGSRLTVL.

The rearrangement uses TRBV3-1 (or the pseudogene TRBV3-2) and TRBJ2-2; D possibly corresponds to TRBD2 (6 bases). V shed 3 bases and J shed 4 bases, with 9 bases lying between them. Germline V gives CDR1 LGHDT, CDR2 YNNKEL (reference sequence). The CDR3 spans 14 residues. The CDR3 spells CASSHRGLTGELFF. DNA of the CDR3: TGTGCCAGCAGCCATAGGGGACTCACCGGGGAGCTGTTTTTT.

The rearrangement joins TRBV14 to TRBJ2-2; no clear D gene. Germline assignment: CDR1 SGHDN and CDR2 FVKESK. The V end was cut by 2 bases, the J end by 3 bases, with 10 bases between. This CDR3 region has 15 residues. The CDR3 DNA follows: TGTGCCAGCAGCCAATCTCTCCTCGACACCGGGGAGCTGTTTTTT. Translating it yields CASSQSLLDTGELFF.

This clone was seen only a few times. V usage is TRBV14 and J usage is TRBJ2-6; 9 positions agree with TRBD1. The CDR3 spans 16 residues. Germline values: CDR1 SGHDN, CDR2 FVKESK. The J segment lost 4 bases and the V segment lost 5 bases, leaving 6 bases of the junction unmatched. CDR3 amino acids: CASSSRDRAGANVLTF. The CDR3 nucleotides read TGTGCCAGCAGCTCCCGGGACAGGGCCGGGGCCAACGTCCTGACTTTC.

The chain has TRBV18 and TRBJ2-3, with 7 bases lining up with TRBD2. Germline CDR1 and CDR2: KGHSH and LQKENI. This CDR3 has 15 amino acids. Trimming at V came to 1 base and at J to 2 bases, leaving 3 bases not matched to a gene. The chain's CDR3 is CASSPRLADTDTQYF. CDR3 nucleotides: TGTGCCAGCTCACCACGGCTAGCGGACACAGATACGCAGTATTTT.

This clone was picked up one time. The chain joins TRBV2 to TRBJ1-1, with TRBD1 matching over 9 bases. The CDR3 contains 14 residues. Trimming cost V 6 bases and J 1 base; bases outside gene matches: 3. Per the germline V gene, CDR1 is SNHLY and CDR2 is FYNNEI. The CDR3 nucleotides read TGTGCCAGCAGCGGGGGACAGGGGAACACTGAAGCTTTCTTT. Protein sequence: CASSGGQGNTEAFF.

The DNA of the CDR3 is TGTGCCATCAGCACGCTGGCAGGGGGTTCCTATAATTCACCCCTCCACTTT. Translation: CAISTLAGGSYNSPLHF. The rearrangement joins TRBV10-3 to TRBJ1-6, with 7 bases lining up with TRBD1. J lost 1 base, V lost 6 bases, and 9 bases had no gene match. This CDR3 contains 17 residues. The germline CDR1 and CDR2 sequences are ENHRY and SYGVKD.

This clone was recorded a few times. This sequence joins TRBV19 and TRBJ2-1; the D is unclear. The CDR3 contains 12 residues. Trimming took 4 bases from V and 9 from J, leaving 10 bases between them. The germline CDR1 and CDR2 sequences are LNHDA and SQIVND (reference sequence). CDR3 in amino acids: CASSTKIGEQFF. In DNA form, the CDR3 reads TGTGCCAGTAGTACTAAAATTGGTGAGCAGTTCTTC.